Included here is one T cell receptor (beta chain) sequence, with context. What it recognizes is unknown. These data are taken from a study of T cell clusters in autoimmune cytopenias. Study results and limitations: No experiment has yet validated the function of the T cell clusters defined in silico. No cluster-lack signature appeared between secondary cytopenia and chronic lymphocytic leukemia patients, apparently due to lymphoma masking.

Each sample's input was approximately 270 ng genomic DNA, some 38,000 genome equivalents. Germline V gene data show CDR1 as SEHNR and CDR2 as FQNEAQ (reference sequence). The CDR3 is 18 amino acids. TRB rearrangements were amplified by touch-down multiplex PCR with mixed TRB-A/B primers. TCRdb reprocessed the multiplex PCR reads, with one entry per CDR3 protein and no DNA. Here the sample table reports 5,400 or so distinct CDR3 sequences. These data are also associated with another study on T cell repertoires in aging, cancer and after chemotherapy. That publication notes: Some 9.4 million TCR reads made up the full dataset. Median generation probability rose over the chemotherapy interval in each cancer cohort, suggesting rebound thymic output.

Sequencing input: peripheral blood. The chain has TRBV7-9 and TRBJ2-3; TCRdb reports TRBD2, a call that lacks DNA to check it against. This clonotype was obtained from a human donor in good health. The CDR3 here is CASSTGTSGGALFRTQYF.